The source of this T cell receptor (beta chain) is a study of T-cell reconstitution after alpha-beta-depleted transplantation in children. Findings and caveats of the study: Newly produced T cells mostly accounted for T-cell counts and diversity one year post-transplant. Several hundred expanded graft clones reportedly supplied alpha-beta T cells about two months after transplant. From surviving recipient T cells and thymic progenitors came the high day-60 TCRbeta diversity observed in some patients.

With regard to this clonotype: What it binds is unknown.

V shed 2 bases and J 6 bases; nucleotides not matched to a gene: 10. The CDR3 is 17 residues long. The germline V gene encodes CDR1 SGHTS and CDR2 YDEGEE. Unique molecular identifiers were used in preparing the TCRbeta library. TCRdb itself ran the PCR reads through MiXCR, one entry per CDR3 protein. The sample lists a few hundred thousand distinct CDR3 sequences, 13% occurring once. This sequence originates from a male patient younger than 18 who had a stem cell transplant for acute myeloid leukemia, so the T cells may come from the graft donor. Sequences were derived from PBMCs, mostly from graft donor cells, sampled 360 days after TCRalphabeta/CD19-depleted stem cell transplant. This rearrangement joins TRBV5-8 to TRBJ2-1, with TRBD2 identical over 11 bases. The CDR3 DNA follows: TGTGCCAGCAGCTTTTGGGGATTAGCGGGAGGGCCCAATGAGCAGTTCTTC. Translation: CASSFWGLAGGPNEQFF.